This T cell receptor beta chain originates from a study of shared clonotypes between healthy human individuals. Many counts were recorded for this clone. The protocol was immunoSEQ multiplex PCR, while the TCRdb copy is restricted to in-frame clones and leaves out a portion. This table holds 450,000 to 500,000 clones, 75% to 85% found once. The sequenced sample was PBMCs. The sequence was collected from a woman aged 35 to 49 in good health. Some clones in this sample may be carry-over from other donors' samples.

CDR3 bases: TGTGCCAGCAGGGCAGGGTCGGCCAAAAACATTCAGTACTTC. Residues: CASRAGSAKNIQYF. The rearrangement joins TRBV2 to TRBJ2-4; D may be TRBD1 (5 bases). The germline V gene has CDR1 SNHLY and CDR2 FYNNEI. Trimming cost V 6 bases and J 1 base, with 10 bases left between them. The CDR3 runs 14 residues.